Described below is a single T cell receptor (beta chain) sequence and its context. This record comes from a study of shared clonotypes between healthy human individuals. CD45RA+ naive and CD45RA-negative memory subsets were separated from CD4+ cells. Produced via immunoSEQ multiplex PCR; TCRdb's table is partial and in-frame only. The table lists over a million clones, under 80% of them singletons. The CDR3 spans 15 residues. From germline, CDR1 is SGHRS and CDR2 YFSETQ. Losses at the gene ends were 0 bases for V and 8 bases for J; bases not matched to a gene: 8. The J gene is TRBJ2-3, the V gene TRBV5-1; 8 bases line up with TRBD2. The clonotype was recovered from a man in his late teens or twenties in good health. Source material: memory CD4+ T cells sorted from blood. Stated subset: CD45RA-negative fraction. The CDR3 DNA reads as TGCGCCAGCAGCTTGGGACGGGAGGGCCTCGGTACGCAGTATTTT. It codes for CASSLGREGLGTQYF.